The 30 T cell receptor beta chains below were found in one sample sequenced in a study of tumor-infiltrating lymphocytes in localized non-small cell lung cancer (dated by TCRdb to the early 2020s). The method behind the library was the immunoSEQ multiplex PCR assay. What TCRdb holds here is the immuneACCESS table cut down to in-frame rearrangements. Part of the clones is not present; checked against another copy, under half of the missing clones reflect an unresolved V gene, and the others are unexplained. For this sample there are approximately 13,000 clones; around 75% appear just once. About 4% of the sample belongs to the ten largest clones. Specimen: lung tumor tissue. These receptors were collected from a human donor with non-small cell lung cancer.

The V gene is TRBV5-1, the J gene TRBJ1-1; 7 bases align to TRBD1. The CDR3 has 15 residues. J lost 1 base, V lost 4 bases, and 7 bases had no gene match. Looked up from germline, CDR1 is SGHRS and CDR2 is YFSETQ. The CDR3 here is CASSRQGGENTEAFF. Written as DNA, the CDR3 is TGCGCCAGCAGCCGGCAGGGGGGGGAGAACACTGAAGCTTTCTTT.

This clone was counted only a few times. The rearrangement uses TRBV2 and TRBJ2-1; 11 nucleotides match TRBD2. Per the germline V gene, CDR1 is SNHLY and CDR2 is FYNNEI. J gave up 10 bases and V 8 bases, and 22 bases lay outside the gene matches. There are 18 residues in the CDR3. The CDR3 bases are TGTGCCAGCTCCCCCGAGGGCCTAGCGGGGGGCCTGAATGGCGAGCAGTTCTTC. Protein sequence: CASSPEGLAGGLNGEQFF.

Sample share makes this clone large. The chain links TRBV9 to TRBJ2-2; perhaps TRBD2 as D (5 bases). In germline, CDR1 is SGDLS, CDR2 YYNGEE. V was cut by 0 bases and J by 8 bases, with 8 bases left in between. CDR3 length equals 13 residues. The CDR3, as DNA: TGTGCCAGCAGCGTAGGAGAGCGGGGGGAGCTGTTTTTT. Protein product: CASSVGERGELFF.

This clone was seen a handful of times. CDR3 coding DNA: TGTGCCAGCAGCCCATCAGAGCCCAATCAGCCCCAGCATTTT. As protein: CASSPSEPNQPQHF. V gene TRBV7-9 combines with J gene TRBJ1-5; D is undetermined. CDR3 size: 14 residues. Trimming took off 5 bases at V and 3 bases at J, with 11 bases between the two ends. The germline gives CDR1 SEHNR, CDR2 FQNEAQ (reference sequence).

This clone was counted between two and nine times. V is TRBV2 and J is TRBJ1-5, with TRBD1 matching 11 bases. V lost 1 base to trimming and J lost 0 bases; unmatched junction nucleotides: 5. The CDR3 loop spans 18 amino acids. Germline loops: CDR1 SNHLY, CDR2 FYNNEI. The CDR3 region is CASSEVGTGGDSNQPQHF. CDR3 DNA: TGTGCCAGCAGTGAAGTAGGGACAGGGGGGGATAGCAATCAGCCCCAGCATTTT.

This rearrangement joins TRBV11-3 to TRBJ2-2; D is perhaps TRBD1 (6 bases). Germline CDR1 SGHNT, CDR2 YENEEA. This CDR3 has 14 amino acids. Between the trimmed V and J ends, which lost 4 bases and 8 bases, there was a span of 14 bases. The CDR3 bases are TGTGCCAGCAGCTCTTACAGGGCTTCGGGGGAGCTGTTTTTT. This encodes CASSSYRASGELFF.

CDR3 region: CASSTSAGGRRDTQYF. The CDR3, as DNA: TGTGCCAGTAGTACCTCAGCGGGAGGGCGGAGGGATACGCAGTATTTT. This chain joins TRBV19 and TRBJ2-3; 10 nucleotides match TRBD2. The germline CDR1 and CDR2 sequences are LNHDA and SQIVND (reference sequence). The CDR3 has 16 residues. Trimming at V came to 4 bases and at J to 6 bases, leaving 10 bases not matched to a gene.

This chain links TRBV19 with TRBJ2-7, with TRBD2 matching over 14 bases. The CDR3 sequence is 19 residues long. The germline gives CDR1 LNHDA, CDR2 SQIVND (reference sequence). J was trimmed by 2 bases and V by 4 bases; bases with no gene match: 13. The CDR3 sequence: CASSTVGTSGSYAPYEQYF. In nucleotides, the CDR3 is TGTGCCAGTAGTACAGTCGGGACTAGCGGGAGCTATGCCCCCTACGAGCAGTACTTC.

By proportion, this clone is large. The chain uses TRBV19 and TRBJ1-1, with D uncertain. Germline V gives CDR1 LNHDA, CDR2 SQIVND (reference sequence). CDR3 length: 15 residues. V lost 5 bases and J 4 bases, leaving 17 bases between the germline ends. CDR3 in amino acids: CASSSPERVGTEAFF. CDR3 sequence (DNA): TGTGCCAGTAGTTCCCCGGAGAGGGTTGGCACTGAAGCTTTCTTT.

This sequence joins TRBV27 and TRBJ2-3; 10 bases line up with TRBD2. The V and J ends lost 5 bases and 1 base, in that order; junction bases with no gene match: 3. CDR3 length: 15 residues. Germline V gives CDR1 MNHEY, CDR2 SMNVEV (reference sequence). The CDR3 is CASSRGTSGTDTQYF. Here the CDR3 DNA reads TGTGCCAGCAGTAGGGGGACTAGCGGCACAGATACGCAGTATTTT.

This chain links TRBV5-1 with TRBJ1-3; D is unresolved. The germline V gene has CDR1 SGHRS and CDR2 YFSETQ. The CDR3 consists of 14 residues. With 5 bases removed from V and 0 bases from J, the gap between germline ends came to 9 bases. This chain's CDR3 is CASRNQSSGNTIYF. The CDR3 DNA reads TGCGCCAGCAGAAACCAGAGCTCTGGAAACACCATATATTTT.

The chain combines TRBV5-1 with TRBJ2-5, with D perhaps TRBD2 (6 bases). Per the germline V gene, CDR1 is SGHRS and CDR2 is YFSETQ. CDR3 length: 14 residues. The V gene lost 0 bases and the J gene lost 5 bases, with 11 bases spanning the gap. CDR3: CASSLAGESETQYF. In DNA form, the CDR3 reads TGCGCCAGCAGCTTGGCGGGAGAGAGTGAGACCCAGTACTTC.

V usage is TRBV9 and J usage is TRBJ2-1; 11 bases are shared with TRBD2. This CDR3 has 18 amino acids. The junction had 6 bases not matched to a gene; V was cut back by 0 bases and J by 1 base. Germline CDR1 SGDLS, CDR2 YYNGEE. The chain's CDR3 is CASSVDRLAGGSYNEQFF. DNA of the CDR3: TGTGCCAGCAGCGTAGATCGGTTAGCGGGAGGGTCCTACAATGAGCAGTTCTTC.

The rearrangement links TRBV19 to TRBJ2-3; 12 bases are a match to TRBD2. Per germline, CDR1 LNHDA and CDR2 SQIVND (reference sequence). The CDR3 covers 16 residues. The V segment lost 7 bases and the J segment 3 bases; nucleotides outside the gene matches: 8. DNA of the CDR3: TGTGCCAGTACCTTTGCACTAGCGGGAGGAACAGATACGCAGTATTTT. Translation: CASTFALAGGTDTQYF.

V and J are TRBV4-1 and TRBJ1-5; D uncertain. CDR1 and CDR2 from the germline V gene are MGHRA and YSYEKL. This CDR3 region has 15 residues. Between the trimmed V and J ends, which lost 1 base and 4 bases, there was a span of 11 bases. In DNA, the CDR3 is TGCGCCAGCAGCCAAGTTGAGAGAGGGAATCAGCCCCAGCATTTT. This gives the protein CASSQVERGNQPQHF.

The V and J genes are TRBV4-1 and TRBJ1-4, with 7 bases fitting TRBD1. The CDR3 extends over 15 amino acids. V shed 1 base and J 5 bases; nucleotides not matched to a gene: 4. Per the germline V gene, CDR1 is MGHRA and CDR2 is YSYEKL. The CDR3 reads CASSQVNRGNEKLFF. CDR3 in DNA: TGCGCCAGCAGCCAAGTGAACAGGGGCAATGAAAAACTGTTTTTT.

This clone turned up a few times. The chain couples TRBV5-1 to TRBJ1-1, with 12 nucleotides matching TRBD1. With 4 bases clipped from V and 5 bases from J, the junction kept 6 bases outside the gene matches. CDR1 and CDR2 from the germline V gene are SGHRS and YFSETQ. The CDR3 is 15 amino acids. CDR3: CASSGGTGGNTEAFF. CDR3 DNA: TGCGCCAGCAGCGGCGGGACAGGGGGCAATACTGAAGCTTTCTTT.

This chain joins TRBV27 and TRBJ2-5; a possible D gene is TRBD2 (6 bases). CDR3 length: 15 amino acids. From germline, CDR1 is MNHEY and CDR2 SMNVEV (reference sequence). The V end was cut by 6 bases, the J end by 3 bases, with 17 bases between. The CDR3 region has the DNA TGTGCCAGCAGAACACGAACCGGGACTGAAGAGACCCAGTACTTC. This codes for CASRTRTGTEETQYF.

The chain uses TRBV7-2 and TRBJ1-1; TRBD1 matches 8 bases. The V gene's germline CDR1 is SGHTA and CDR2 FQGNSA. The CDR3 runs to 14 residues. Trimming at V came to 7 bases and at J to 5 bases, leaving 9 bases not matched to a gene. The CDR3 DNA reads TGTGCCAGCATCCAGGGGGCGGGTTGGACTGAAGCTTTCTTT. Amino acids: CASIQGAGWTEAFF.

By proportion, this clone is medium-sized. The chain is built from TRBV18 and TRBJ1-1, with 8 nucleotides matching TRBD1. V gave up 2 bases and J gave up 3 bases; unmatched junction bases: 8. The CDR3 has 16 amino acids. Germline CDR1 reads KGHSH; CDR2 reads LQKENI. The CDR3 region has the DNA TGTGCCAGCTCACCATGGGCAGGGGGCCTTCACACTGAAGCTTTCTTT. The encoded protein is CASSPWAGGLHTEAFF.

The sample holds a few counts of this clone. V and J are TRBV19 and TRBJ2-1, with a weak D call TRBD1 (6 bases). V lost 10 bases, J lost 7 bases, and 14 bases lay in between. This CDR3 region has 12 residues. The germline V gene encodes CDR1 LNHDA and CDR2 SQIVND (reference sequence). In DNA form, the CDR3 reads TGTGCCACAGAGAGGGGGACGAATGAGCAGTTCTTC. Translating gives CATERGTNEQFF.

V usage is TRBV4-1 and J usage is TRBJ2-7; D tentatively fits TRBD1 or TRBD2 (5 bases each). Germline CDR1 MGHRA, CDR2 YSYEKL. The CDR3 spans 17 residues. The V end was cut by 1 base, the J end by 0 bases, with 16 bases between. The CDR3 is CASSQGTGTYLSYEQYF. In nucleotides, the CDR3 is TGCGCCAGCAGCCAAGGGACCGGGACCTATCTCTCCTACGAGCAGTACTTC.

The CDR3 protein is CASSLRTGPEQYF. As DNA, the CDR3 is TGCGCCAGCAGCCTCCGGACAGGGCCCGAGCAGTACTTC. This sequence joins TRBV5-1 and TRBJ2-7; 8 nucleotides match TRBD1. CDR1 and CDR2 (germline): SGHRS, YFSETQ. Losses at the gene ends were 4 bases for V and 6 bases for J; bases not matched to a gene: 6. The CDR3 contains 13 residues.

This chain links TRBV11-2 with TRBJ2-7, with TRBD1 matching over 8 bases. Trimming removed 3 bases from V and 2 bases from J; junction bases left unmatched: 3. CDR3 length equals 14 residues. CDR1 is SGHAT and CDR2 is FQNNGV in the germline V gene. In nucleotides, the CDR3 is TGTGCCAGCAGCTTGTGGACAGGGCCCTACGAGCAGTACTTC. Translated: CASSLWTGPYEQYF.

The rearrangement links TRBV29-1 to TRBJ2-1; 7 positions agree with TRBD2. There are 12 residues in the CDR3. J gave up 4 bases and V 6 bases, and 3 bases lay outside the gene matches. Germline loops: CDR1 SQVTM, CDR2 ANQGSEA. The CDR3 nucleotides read TGCAGCGTGGGGAGGGAGTACAATGAGCAGTTCTTC. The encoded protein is CSVGREYNEQFF.

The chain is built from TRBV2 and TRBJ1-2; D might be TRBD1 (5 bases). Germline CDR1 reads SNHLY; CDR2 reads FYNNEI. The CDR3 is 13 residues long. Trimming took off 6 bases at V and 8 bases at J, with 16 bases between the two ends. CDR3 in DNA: TGTGCCAGCAGCGCCCTTGGGGCGCTAGGCTACACCTTC. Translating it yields CASSALGALGYTF.

The CDR3 sequence: CASSPALAGAHNEQFF. In nucleotides, the CDR3 is TGTGCCAGCTCACCCGCGCTAGCGGGAGCCCACAATGAGCAGTTCTTC. The chain combines TRBV18 with TRBJ2-1; TRBD2 agrees at 10 bases. The CDR3 spans 16 residues. Germline V CDR1 and CDR2: KGHSH, LQKENI. Trimming at V came to 3 bases and at J to 5 bases, leaving 7 bases not matched to a gene.

The CDR3 DNA reads TGTGCCAGCAGCCCGCGGGGAGCGGGAGGGTACAATGAGCAGTTCTTC. It specifies CASSPRGAGGYNEQFF. The chain employs TRBV13 and TRBJ2-1; 10 bases are a match to TRBD2. V lost 5 bases to trimming and J lost 4 bases; unmatched junction nucleotides: 8. The CDR3 is 16 amino acids. Germline V gives CDR1 PRHDT, CDR2 FYEKMQ (reference sequence).

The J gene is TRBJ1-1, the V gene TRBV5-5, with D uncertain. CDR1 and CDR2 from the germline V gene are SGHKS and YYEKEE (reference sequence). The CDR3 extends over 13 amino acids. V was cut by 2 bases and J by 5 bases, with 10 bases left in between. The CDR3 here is CASSLQTTTEAFF. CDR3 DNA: TGTGCCAGCAGCTTACAAACCACGACTGAAGCTTTCTTT.

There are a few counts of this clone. The CDR3: CASSSTGGVMNTEAFF. In DNA form, the CDR3 reads TGCGCCAGCAGCTCAACAGGGGGCGTGATGAACACTGAAGCTTTCTTT. The chain is built from TRBV5-1 and TRBJ1-1, with 9 bases matching TRBD1. Germline V gives CDR1 SGHRS, CDR2 YFSETQ. V shed 3 bases, J shed 0 bases, and the junction held 6 bases outside the gene matches. The CDR3 covers 16 residues.